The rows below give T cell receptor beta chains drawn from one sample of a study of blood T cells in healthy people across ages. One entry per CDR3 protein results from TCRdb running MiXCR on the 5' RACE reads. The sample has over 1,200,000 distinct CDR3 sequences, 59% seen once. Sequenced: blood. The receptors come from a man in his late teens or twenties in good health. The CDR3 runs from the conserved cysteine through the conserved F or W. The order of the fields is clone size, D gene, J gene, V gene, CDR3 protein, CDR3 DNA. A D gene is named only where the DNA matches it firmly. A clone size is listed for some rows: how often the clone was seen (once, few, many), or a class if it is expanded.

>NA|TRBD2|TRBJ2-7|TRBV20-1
CSASGLVGYEQYF
TGCAGTGCTAGCGGACTAGTCGGCTACGAGCAGTACTTC
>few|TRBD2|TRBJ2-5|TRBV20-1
CSAARTSGSQETQYF
TGCAGTGCTGCCCGGACTAGCGGGTCCCAAGAGACCCAGTACTTC
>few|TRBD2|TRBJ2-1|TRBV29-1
CSVEREGREQFF
TGCAGCGTTGAGCGGGAGGGGCGGGAGCAGTTCTTC
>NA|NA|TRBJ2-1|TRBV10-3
CASSSAASYSAEQFF
TGTGCCTCCTCCTCGGCTGCCTCTTACTCCGCTGAGCAGTTCTTC
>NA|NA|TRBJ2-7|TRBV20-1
CSARRGKSGIYEQYF
TGCAGTGCTAGAAGAGGGAAATCTGGAATCTACGAGCAGTACTTC
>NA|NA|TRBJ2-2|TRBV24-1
CATSDGRANTGELFF
TGTGCCACCAGTGACGGAAGGGCGAACACCGGGGAGCTGTTTTTT
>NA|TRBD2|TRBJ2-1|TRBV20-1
CSAMTSGRRDEQFF
TGCAGCGCGATGACTAGCGGGAGGAGGGATGAGCAGTTCTTC
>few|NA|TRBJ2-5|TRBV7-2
CASSLVREDFQETQYF
TGTGCCAGCAGCTTAGTAAGAGAAGACTTTCAAGAGACCCAGTACTTC
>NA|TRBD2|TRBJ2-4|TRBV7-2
CASSLVLAGGSAEQYF
TGTGCCAGCAGCTTAGTGCTAGCGGGAGGGTCGGCTGAGCAGTACTTC
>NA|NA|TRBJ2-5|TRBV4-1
CASSQGGLVQETQYF
TGCGCCAGCAGCCAAGGAGGTCTAGTTCAAGAGACCCAGTACTTC
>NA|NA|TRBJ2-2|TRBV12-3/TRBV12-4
CASKPLTDTGELFF
TGTGCCAGCAAACCCTTGACAGACACCGGGGAGCTGTTTTTT
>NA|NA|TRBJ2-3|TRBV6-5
CACRARADTQYF
TGTGCCTGCCGAGCGCGTGCTGATACGCAGTATTTT
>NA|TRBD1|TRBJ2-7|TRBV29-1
CSVAIGRGLYEQYF
TGCAGCGTGGCGATCGGCAGGGGGCTCTACGAGCAGTACTTC
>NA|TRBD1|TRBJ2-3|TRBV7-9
CASSLGDRGYTTDTQYF
TGTGCCAGCAGCTTGGGGGACAGGGGTTATACCACAGATACGCAGTATTTT
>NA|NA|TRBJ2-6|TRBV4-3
CASSQYAGANVLTF
TGCGCCAGCAGCCAATACGCTGGGGCCAACGTCCTGACTTTC
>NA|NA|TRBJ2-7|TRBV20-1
CSAIWGDHEQYF
TGCAGTGCTATCTGGGGAGACCACGAGCAGTACTTC
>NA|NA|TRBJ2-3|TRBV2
CASRETTDTQYF
TGTGCCAGCAGGGAAACGACAGATACGCAGTATTTT
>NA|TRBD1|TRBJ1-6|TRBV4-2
CASSNRGSNSPLHF
TGTGCCAGCAGCAACAGGGGGAGTAATTCACCCCTCCACTTT
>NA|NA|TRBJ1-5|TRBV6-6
CASSLEGGPNQPQHF
TGTGCCAGCAGTTTGGAGGGGGGGCCCAATCAGCCCCAGCATTTT
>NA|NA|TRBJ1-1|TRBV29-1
CSVEVLMNTEAFF
TGCAGCGTTGAAGTACTTATGAACACTGAAGCTTTCTTT
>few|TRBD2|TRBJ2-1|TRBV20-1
CSAFSGGSSYNEQFF
TGCAGTGCTTTTAGCGGGGGGAGCTCCTACAATGAGCAGTTCTTC
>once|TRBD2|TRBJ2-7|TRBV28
CASSFAGGLNEQYF
TGTGCCAGCAGTTTCGCGGGGGGTCTGAATGAGCAGTACTTC
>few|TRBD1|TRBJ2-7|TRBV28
CASSPVGQGAYEQYF
TGTGCCAGCAGTCCCGTGGGACAGGGGGCCTACGAGCAGTACTTC
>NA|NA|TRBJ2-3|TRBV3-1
CASSRQDLDTQYF
TGTGCCAGCAGCCGACAGGACCTAGATACGCAGTATTTT
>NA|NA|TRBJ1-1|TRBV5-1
CASMDPRGRTEAFF
TGCGCCAGCATGGATCCCAGGGGTAGAACTGAAGCTTTCTTT
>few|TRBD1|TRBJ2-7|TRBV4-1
CASSQLFAKGAGYEQYF
TGCGCCAGCAGCCAACTCTTCGCCAAGGGGGCAGGATACGAGCAGTACTTC
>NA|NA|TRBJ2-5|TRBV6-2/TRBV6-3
CASSYGWEQYF
TGTGCCAGCAGTTACGGGTGGGAGCAGTACTTC
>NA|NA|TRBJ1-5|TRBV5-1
CASSHDFDQPQHF
TGCGCCAGCAGCCATGATTTCGATCAGCCCCAGCATTTT
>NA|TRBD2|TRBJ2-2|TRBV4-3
CASSQDSGGKDTGELFF
TGCGCCAGCAGCCAAGATAGCGGGGGAAAAGACACCGGGGAGCTGTTTTTT